This TCR beta chain was recovered during a study of blood T cell repertoires in COVID-19. Across the whole study: Both acute and convalescent COVID-19 samples were obtained from the United States, Italy and Spain. Sources were T cells, B-cell-depleted T cells, or PBMCs; the material itself was cDNA or gDNA.

In the original analysis: Counts of nucleated cells, estimated from reference gene primer amplification, were obtained. Only in-frame clones appear in the TCRdb table, and some are missing; sequencing was by immunoSEQ multiplex PCR. V, J and clone size are those of that table, while D and trimming were read from the DNA. There are about 200,000 clones in the sample; approximately 87% occur only once, and 0.7% to 0.85% lies in the top ten. This clonotype was sampled from a woman aged 70 to 79 with acute or convalescent COVID-19. The sequencing sample was made of peripheral blood.

Here the CDR3 reads CASRIAASGVPGELFF. CDR3 nucleotides: TGCGCCAGCAGAATCGCGGCTAGCGGGGTGCCCGGGGAGCTGTTTTTT. V is TRBV5-1 and J is TRBJ2-2; 9 bases align to TRBD2. The CDR3 covers 16 residues. Trimming at V came to 5 bases and at J to 6 bases, leaving 11 bases not matched to a gene. CDR1 and CDR2 from the germline V gene are SGHRS and YFSETQ.